This T cell receptor beta chain was found in a study of blood T cell repertoires in COVID-19. Per the original data handling: Reference gene primers were amplified, and this amplification served to estimate nucleated cell counts. Measured with immunoSEQ multiplex PCR; TCRdb has only the in-frame clones, and not every one. The V and J calls and clone size come from that table; D and trimming were worked out from the DNA. The sample has hundreds of thousands of clones, 85% to 90% seen once. The specimen was peripheral blood. This clonotype was obtained from a woman aged 25-40 years with COVID-19, enrolled during active disease.

In DNA, the CDR3 is TGTGCCAGCAAGAAGGGGCTTTGGGCAACTAATGAAAAACTGTTTTTT. This gives the protein CASKKGLWATNEKLFF. V gene TRBV27 combines with J gene TRBJ1-4, with D possibly being TRBD1 (5 bases). The CDR3 is 16 amino acids. The germline V and J ends were trimmed by 7 bases and 0 bases, with 15 bases remaining between them. From germline, CDR1 is MNHEY and CDR2 SMNVEV (reference sequence). The full variable domain, completed using reference TRBV27 and TRBJ1-4, is EAQVTQNPRYLITVTGKKLTVTCSQNMNHEYMSWYRQDPGLGLRQIYYSMNVEVTDKGDVPEGYKVSRKEKRNFPLILESPSPNQTSLYFCASKKGLWATNEKLFFGSGTQLSVL.